This section outlines one T cell receptor beta chain sequence together with its context. Authors' methods: Reference gene primer amplification gave nucleated cell count estimates. Profiled with immunoSEQ multiplex PCR; TCRdb holds only in-frame clones, not every one. V and J calls and clone size are given by that table; D and trimming were obtained from the DNA. The sample lists 95,000 to 150,000 clones; about four fifths were seen once. The sample comes from a study of blood T cell repertoires in COVID-19. Background on the study: COVID-19 samples from acute and convalescent phases originated in the United States, Italy and Spain. From T cells, B-cell-depleted T cells, or PBMCs came the material, which was cDNA or gDNA.

Germline CDR1 and CDR2: MGHRA and YSYEKL. The CDR3 is 17 residues long. V dropped 4 bases and J dropped 3 bases, with 20 bases sitting between them. Sample: peripheral blood. The J gene is TRBJ2-3, the V gene TRBV4-1; possibly TRBD2 for D (6 bases). This clonotype was sampled from a man between 60 and 70 years old with active or convalescent COVID-19. The CDR3, as DNA: TGCGCCAGCAGCCCCTCCCTCGACAGCGCGGGGACAGATACGCAGTATTTT. Its translation: CASSPSLDSAGTDTQYF.